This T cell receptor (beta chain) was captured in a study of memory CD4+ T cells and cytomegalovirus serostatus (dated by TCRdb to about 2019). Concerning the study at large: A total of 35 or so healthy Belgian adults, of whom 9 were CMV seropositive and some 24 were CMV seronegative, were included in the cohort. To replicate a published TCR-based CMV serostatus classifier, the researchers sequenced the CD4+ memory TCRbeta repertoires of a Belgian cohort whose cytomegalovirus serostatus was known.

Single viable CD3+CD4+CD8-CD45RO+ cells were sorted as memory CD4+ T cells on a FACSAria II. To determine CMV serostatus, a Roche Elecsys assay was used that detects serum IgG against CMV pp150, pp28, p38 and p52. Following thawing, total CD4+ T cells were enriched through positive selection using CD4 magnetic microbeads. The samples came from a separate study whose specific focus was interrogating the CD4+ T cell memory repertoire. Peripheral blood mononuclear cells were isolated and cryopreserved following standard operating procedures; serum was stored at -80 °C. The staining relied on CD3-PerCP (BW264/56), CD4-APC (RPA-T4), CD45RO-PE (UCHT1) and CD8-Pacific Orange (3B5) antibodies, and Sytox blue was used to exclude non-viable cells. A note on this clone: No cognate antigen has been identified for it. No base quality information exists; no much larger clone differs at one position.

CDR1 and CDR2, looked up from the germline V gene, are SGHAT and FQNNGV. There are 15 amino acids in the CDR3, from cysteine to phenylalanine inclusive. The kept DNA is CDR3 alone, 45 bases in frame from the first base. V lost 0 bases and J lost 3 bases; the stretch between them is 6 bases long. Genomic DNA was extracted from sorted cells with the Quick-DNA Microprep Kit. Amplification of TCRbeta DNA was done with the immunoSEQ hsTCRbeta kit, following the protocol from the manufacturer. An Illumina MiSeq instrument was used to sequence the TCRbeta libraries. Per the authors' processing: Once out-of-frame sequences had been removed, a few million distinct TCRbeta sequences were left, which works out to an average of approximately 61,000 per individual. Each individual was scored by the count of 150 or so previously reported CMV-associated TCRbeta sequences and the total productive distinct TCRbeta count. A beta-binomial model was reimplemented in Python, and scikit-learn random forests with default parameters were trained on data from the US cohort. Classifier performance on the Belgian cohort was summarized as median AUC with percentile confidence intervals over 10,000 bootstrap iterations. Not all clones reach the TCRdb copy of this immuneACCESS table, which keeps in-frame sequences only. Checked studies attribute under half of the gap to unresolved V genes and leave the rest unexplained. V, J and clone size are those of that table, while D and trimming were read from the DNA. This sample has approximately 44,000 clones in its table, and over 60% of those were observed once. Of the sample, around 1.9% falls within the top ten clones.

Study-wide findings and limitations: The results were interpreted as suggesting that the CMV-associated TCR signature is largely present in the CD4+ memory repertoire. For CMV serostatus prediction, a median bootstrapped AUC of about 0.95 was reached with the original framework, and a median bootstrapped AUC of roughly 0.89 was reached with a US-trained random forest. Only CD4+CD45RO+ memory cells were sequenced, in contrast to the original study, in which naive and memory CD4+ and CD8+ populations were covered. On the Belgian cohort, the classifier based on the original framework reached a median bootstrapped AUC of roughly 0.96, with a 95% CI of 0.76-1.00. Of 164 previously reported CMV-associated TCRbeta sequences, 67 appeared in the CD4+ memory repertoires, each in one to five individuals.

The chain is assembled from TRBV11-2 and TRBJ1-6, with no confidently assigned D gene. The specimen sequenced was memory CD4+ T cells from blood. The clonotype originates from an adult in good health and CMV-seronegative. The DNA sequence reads TGTGCCAGCAGCTTAGAGGGGTTCTATAATTCACCCCTCCACTTT. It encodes CASSLEGFYNSPLHF.